A single sample is the source of the 16 T cell receptor beta chains below, sequenced in a study of cytomegalovirus exposure and HLA in healthy donors (dated by TCRdb to 2016 to 2017). Receptors were amplified or captured by the immunoSEQ multiplex PCR assay. For the multiplex PCR, a mixture combining 60 forward primers for TCR Vbeta segments and 13 reverse primers for TCR Jbeta segments was used. TCRdb retrieved this table from immuneACCESS and kept in-frame rearrangements only. Not all clones are present; in checked studies, unresolved V genes account for under half, and no reason is known for the remainder. The sample table holds 200,000 to 250,000 clones, of which just over 75% were seen once. Around 2.9% of the sample belongs to the ten largest clones. Sequenced input: PBMCs. The receptors were gathered from a woman aged 55-69 years in good health and CMV-seropositive.

The CDR3 is CASSSIGQDLNTEAFF. The DNA for the CDR3 is TGTGCCAGCAGTTCTATCGGACAGGACCTGAACACTGAAGCTTTCTTT. The chain employs TRBV28 and TRBJ1-1; 7 bases map to TRBD1. V shed 4 bases, J shed 0 bases, and the junction held 8 bases outside the gene matches. Germline V gene lookup returns CDR1 MDHEN and CDR2 SYDVKM. CDR3 length: 16 residues.

This chain joins TRBV10-3 and TRBJ1-2; the match to TRBD1 covers 8 bases. There are 15 residues in the CDR3. Germline lookup yields CDR1 ENHRY and CDR2 SYGVKD. The J segment lost 7 bases and the V segment lost 3 bases, leaving 10 bases of the junction unmatched. The CDR3 loop is CAISDPDRALFGYTF. The CDR3 nucleotides are TGTGCCATCAGTGACCCGGACAGGGCCCTCTTTGGCTACACCTTC.

The chain links TRBV7-2 to TRBJ1-4; D unclear. The CDR3 covers 16 residues. CDR1 SGHTA and CDR2 FQGNSA come from the germline V gene. Trimming left V 5 bases short and J 8 bases short, with 21 bases between. The CDR3 coding sequence is TGTGCCAGCAGCCCCCGGAGGATAGGAGGTGAAGAAAAACTGTTTTTT. Amino acid sequence: CASSPRRIGGEEKLFF.

The chain couples TRBV5-4 to TRBJ2-3; 8 bases line up with TRBD2. Germline trimming cut 5 bases from V and 8 bases from J; bases unmatched to any gene: 16. The CDR3 covers 16 residues. From germline, CDR1 is SGHNT and CDR2 YYREEE (reference sequence). DNA of the CDR3: TGTGCCAGCAGGCCGGGGGGGGGCACCCTCCCCGGTACGCAGTATTTT. It yields the protein CASRPGGGTLPGTQYF.

The chain joins TRBV18 to TRBJ1-5, with 7 positions matching TRBD1. The V gene's germline CDR1 is KGHSH and CDR2 LQKENI. Germline trimming cut 5 bases from V and 2 bases from J; bases unmatched to any gene: 6. This CDR3 comprises 15 residues. CDR3 residues: CASSNRDSRNQPQHF. For the CDR3, the DNA is TGTGCCAGCTCAAACCGGGACAGCCGCAATCAGCCCCAGCATTTT.

The chain links TRBV20-1 to TRBJ1-1; D gene ambiguous. The CDR3 runs 11 residues. The V end lost 2 bases, the J end lost 2 bases, and 3 bases lay between the germline ends. Germline-derived CDR1 and CDR2 are DFQATT and SNEGSKA (reference sequence). The CDR3 bases are TGCAGTGCTAGACTCAACACTGAAGCTTTCTTT. Amino acid sequence: CSARLNTEAFF.

V usage is TRBV5-1 and J usage is TRBJ1-2, with 7 bases matching TRBD1. CDR1 is SGHRS, CDR2 YFSETQ, per germline. V shed 0 bases, J shed 7 bases, and the junction held 6 bases outside the gene matches. This CDR3 comprises 14 residues. The DNA for the CDR3 is TGCGCCAGCAGCTTGGGTCAGGGGGGACGTGGCTACACCTTC. The encoded protein is CASSLGQGGRGYTF.

This rearrangement joins TRBV5-4 to TRBJ2-7, with 10 bases aligning to TRBD2. J was trimmed by 4 bases and V by 4 bases; bases with no gene match: 8. The CDR3 loop spans 15 amino acids. CDR1 is SGHNT, CDR2 YYREEE, per germline (reference sequence). The CDR3 nucleotides read TGTGCCAGCAGCCCGAAGACTAGCGGGCGATACGAGCAGTACTTC. Its translation is CASSPKTSGRYEQYF.

This rearrangement joins TRBV6-5 to TRBJ2-7; tentatively, D is TRBD2 (5 bases). Trimming took 1 base from V and 7 from J, leaving 20 bases between them. The CDR3 contains 16 residues. Germline CDR1 is MNHEY and CDR2 is SVGAGI. CDR3 in DNA: TGTGCCAGCAGTTACTACCCCCGGCCTGAGGGCTTGGAGCAGTACTTC. Encoded protein: CASSYYPRPEGLEQYF.

This clone was recorded a few times. This rearrangement joins TRBV10-3 to TRBJ1-1, with TRBD1 identical over 9 bases. J lost 4 bases, V lost 2 bases, and 17 bases had no gene match. From germline, CDR1 is ENHRY and CDR2 SYGVKD. The CDR3 length is 19 residues. Here the CDR3 reads CAISEIESYGGQGLTEAFF. The DNA of the CDR3 is TGTGCCATCAGTGAGATCGAGTCTTACGGGGGACAGGGACTCACTGAAGCTTTCTTT.

This clone has more than one count but fewer than ten. This chain uses TRBV18 with TRBJ2-7; 8 bases line up with TRBD1. Germline V gene sequence: CDR1 KGHSH, CDR2 LQKENI. The CDR3 consists of 16 residues. The J segment lost 3 bases and the V segment lost 5 bases, leaving 12 bases of the junction unmatched. The CDR3 is CASSSGQGEGYYEQYF. CDR3 in DNA: TGTGCCAGCTCATCCGGACAGGGCGAAGGTTACTACGAGCAGTACTTC.

This chain links TRBV7-9 with TRBJ1-3; D gene unclear. Germline V lookup: CDR1 SEHNR, CDR2 FQNEAQ (reference sequence). This CDR3 spans 15 amino acids. Deletions cut 6 bases from V and 0 bases from J, with 12 bases between. This chain's CDR3 is CASRRTGSSGNTIYF. The CDR3 nucleotides read TGTGCCAGCAGGCGGACGGGATCCTCTGGAAACACCATATATTTT.

This chain connects TRBV28 to TRBJ1-3; D is possibly TRBD1 (5 bases). This CDR3 has 15 amino acids. V lost 3 bases and J lost 1, with 10 bases in between. From germline, CDR1 is MDHEN and CDR2 SYDVKM. The CDR3 coding sequence is TGTGCCAGCAGTTTTTCGGGGGGATCTGGAAACACCATATATTTT. It specifies CASSFSGGSGNTIYF.

The genes are TRBV7-9 and TRBJ2-2; 7 bases line up with TRBD2. Germline V gives CDR1 SEHNR, CDR2 FQNEAQ (reference sequence). The CDR3 is 16 amino acids. The V gene end was trimmed by 3 bases and the J gene end by 0 bases; junction bases not matched to a gene: 4. CDR3 amino acids: CASSFSGATNTGELFF. The CDR3 nucleotides are TGTGCCAGCAGCTTCAGCGGGGCGACGAACACCGGGGAGCTGTTTTTT.

The chain links TRBV10-1 to TRBJ2-2; 8 nucleotides match TRBD2. The CDR3 has 17 amino acids. Germline V gives CDR1 WNHNN, CDR2 SYGVQD (reference sequence). J was trimmed by 3 bases and V by 2 bases; bases with no gene match: 8. CDR3 loop: CASSEDSGGPDTGELFF. The CDR3 DNA reads as TGCGCCAGCAGTGAGGACTCGGGAGGGCCTGACACCGGGGAGCTGTTTTTT.

The rearrangement uses TRBV4-3 and TRBJ2-3, with a weak D call TRBD1 (5 bases). This CDR3 contains 14 residues. Germline lookup yields CDR1 LGHNA and CDR2 YSLEER. V was trimmed by 3 bases and J by 6 bases, leaving 13 bases between them. The CDR3 loop reads CASSQAGRRDTQYF. CDR3 sequence (DNA): TGCGCCAGCAGCCAGGCAGGGCGCCGGGATACGCAGTATTTT.